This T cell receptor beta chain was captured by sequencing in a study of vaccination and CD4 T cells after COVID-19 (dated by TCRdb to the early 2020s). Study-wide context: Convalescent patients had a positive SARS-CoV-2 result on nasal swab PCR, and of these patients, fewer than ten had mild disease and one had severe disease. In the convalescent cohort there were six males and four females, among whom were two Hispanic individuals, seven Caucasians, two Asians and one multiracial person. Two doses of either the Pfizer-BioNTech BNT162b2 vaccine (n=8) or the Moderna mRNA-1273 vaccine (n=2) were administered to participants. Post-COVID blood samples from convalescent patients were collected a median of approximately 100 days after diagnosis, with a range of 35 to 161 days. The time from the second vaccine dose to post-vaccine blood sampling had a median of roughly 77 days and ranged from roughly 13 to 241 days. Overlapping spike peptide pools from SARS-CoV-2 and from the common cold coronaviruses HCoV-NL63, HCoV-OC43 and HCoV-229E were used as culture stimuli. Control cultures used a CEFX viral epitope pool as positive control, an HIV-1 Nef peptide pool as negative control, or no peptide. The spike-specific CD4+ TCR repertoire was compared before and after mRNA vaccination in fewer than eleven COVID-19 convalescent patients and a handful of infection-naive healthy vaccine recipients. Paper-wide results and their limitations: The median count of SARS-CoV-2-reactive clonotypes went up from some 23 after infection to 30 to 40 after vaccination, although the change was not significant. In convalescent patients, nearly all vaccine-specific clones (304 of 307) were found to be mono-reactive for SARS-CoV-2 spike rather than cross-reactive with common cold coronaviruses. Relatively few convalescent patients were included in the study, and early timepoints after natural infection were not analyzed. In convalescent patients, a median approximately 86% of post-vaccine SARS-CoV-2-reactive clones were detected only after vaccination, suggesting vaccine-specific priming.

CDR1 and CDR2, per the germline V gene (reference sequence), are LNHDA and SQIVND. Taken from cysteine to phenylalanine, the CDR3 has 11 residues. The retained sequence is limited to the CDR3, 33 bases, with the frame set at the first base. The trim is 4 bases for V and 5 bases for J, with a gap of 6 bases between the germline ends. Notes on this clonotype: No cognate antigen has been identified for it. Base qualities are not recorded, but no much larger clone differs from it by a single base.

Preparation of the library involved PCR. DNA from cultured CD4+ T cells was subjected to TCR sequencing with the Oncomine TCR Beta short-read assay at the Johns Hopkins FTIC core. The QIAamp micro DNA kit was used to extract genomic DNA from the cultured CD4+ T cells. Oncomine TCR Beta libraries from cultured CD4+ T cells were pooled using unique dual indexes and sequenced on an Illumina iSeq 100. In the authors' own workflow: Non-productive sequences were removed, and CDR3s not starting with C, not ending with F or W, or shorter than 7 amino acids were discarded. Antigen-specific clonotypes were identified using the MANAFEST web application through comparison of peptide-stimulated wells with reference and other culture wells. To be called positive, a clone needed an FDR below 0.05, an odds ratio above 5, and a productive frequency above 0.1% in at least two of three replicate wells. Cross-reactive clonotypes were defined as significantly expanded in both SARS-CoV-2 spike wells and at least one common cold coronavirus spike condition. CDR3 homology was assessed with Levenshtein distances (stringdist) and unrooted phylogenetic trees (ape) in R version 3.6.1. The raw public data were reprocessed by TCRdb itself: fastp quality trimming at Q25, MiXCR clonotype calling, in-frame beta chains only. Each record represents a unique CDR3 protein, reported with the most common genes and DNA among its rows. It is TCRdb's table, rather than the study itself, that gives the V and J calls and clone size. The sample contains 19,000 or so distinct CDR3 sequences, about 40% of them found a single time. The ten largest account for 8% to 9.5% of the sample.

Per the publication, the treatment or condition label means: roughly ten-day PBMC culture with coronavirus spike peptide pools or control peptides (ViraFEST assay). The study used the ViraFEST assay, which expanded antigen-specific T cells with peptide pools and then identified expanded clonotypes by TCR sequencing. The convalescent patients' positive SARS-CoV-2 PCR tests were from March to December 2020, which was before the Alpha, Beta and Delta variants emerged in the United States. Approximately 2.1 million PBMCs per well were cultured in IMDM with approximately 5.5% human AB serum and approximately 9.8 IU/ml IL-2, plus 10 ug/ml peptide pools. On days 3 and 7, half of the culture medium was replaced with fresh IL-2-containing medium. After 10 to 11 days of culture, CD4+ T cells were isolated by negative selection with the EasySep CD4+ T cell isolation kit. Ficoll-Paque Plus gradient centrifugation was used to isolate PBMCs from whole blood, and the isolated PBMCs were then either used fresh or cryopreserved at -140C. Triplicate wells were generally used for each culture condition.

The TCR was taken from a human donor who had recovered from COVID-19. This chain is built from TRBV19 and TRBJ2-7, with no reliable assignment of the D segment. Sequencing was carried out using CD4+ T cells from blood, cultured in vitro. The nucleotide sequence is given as TGTGCCAGTAGTAACATGGACGAGCAGTACTTC. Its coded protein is CASSNMDEQYF.